The rows below give T cell receptor beta chains drawn from one sample of a study of blood T cell repertoires in COVID-19. Some clones are missing from TCRdb's copy, which holds only in-frame ones; the method was immunoSEQ multiplex PCR. Of 53,000 or so clones listed, 80% to 90% are singletons. The sample was peripheral blood. All receptors derive from a man older than 75 with acute or convalescent COVID-19. The CDR3 runs from the conserved cysteine through the conserved F or W. D genes are given only for firm matches. Only some rows state a clone size, as once, few, many or a class for expanded clones.

v_gene	abundance	j_gene	d_gene	CDR3aa	CDR3nt
TRBV28	few	TRBJ1-1	TRBD1	CASRLRTGEAFF	TGTGCCAGCCGTCTCCGGACAGGGGAAGCTTTCTTT
TRBV5-1	NA	TRBJ1-3	TRBD1	CASSSGGQSGNTIYF	TGCGCCAGCAGCTCAGGGGGGCAGTCTGGAAACACCATATATTTT
TRBV7-2	NA	TRBJ2-1	TRBD2	CASSPGGGEYNEQFF	TGTGCCAGCAGCCCGGGAGGGGGTGAGTACAATGAGCAGTTCTTC
TRBV30	NA	TRBJ1-2	NA	CAWSGGLTFGGYTF	TGTGCCTGGAGTGGGGGACTCACCTTCGGTGGCTACACCTTC
TRBV7-9	NA	TRBJ1-3	TRBD1	CASSLVGTAGNTIYF	TGTGCCAGCAGCTTAGTCGGGACAGCTGGAAACACCATATATTTT
TRBV24-1	few	TRBJ2-1	TRBD1	CATSDSQGAYNEQFF	TGTGCCACCAGTGATTCCCAGGGGGCCTACAATGAGCAGTTCTTC
TRBV9	NA	TRBJ1-5	NA	CASSVIKGIRNQPQHF	TGTGCCAGCAGCGTAATTAAGGGGATTCGGAATCAGCCCCAGCATTTT
TRBV13	NA	TRBJ2-1	NA	CASSLCGWGVPRCNEQFF	TGTGCCAGCAGCTTATGTGGGTGGGGGGTACCCCGGTGCAATGAGCAGTTCTTC
TRBV21-1	NA	TRBJ2-2	NA	CAGGLGYYLGMNTGELFF	TGTGCCGGGGGACTAGGATATTATTTAGGCATGAACACCGGGGAGCTGTTTTTT
TRBV7-3	NA	TRBJ2-7	NA	CASSLNPAGYEQYF	TGTGCCAGCAGCTTAAACCCGGCGGGCTACGAGCAGTACTTC
TRBV11-2	NA	TRBJ1-4	NA	CASSSGQGIEKLFF	TGTGCCAGCAGCTCCGGGCAGGGGATTGAAAAACTGTTTTTT
TRBV3-1/TRBV3-2	NA	TRBJ1-3	NA	CASSPREASSGNTIYF	TGTGCCAGCAGCCCCCGGGAGGCCTCCTCTGGAAACACCATATATTTT
TRBV6-1	few	TRBJ1-2	NA	CASSESFLGAYGYTF	TGTGCCAGCAGTGAGTCTTTCTTGGGAGCCTATGGCTACACCTTC
TRBV28	NA	TRBJ1-2	TRBD1	CASTPPMARGEGYTF	TGTGCCAGCACCCCACCGATGGCCAGGGGGGAGGGCTACACCTTC
TRBV7-9	NA	TRBJ2-1	NA	CASSLVGLAIGEQFF	TGTGCCAGCAGCTTAGTGGGTCTAGCGATCGGTGAGCAGTTCTTC
TRBV10-2	NA	TRBJ1-1	TRBD1	CASSGDRVSTEAFF	TGCGCCAGCAGTGGAGACAGGGTGAGCACTGAAGCTTTCTTT
TRBV2	NA	TRBJ1-2	TRBD1	CASRAGTGYGYTF	TGTGCCAGCAGGGCCGGGACAGGCTATGGCTACACCTTC
TRBV19	NA	TRBJ2-6	NA	CASSPRLGRASSGANVLTF	TGTGCCAGTAGTCCTCGGTTGGGCAGGGCGAGCTCTGGGGCCAACGTCCTGACTTTC
TRBV29-1	NA	TRBJ2-1	TRBD1	CSVETTGGNEQFF	TGCAGCGTTGAAACGACAGGGGGAAATGAGCAGTTCTTC
TRBV11-2	NA	TRBJ1-5	NA	CASSLTRTEQPQHF	TGTGCCAGCAGCTTAACTAGGACGGAGCAGCCCCAGCATTTT
TRBV3-1/TRBV3-2	NA	TRBJ2-7	TRBD2	CASSRAGTGEQYF	TGTGCCAGCAGCCGAGCGGGGACGGGCGAGCAGTACTTC
TRBV5-1	NA	TRBJ2-7	NA	CASSLETTRTYEQYF	TGCGCCAGCAGCTTGGAGACAACAAGGACCTACGAGCAGTACTTC
TRBV18	NA	TRBJ2-2	TRBD1	CASSPPGQGWTGELFF	TGTGCCAGCTCACCACCGGGACAGGGGTGGACCGGGGAGCTGTTTTTT
TRBV29-1	NA	TRBJ2-1	NA	CSVRSGAPWNEQFF	TGCAGCGTTAGGTCTGGGGCCCCTTGGAATGAGCAGTTCTTC
TRBV27	once	TRBJ2-2	TRBD1	CASSLSGRQGTGELFF	TGTGCCAGCAGTTTATCGGGGCGACAGGGGACCGGGGAGCTGTTTTTT
TRBV18	NA	TRBJ1-1	NA	CASSPDRKGINTEAFF	TGTGCCAGCTCACCAGACAGAAAAGGCATTAACACTGAAGCTTTCTTT
TRBV5-1	NA	TRBJ2-7	NA	CASSPTAFYEQYF	TGCGCCAGCAGCCCGACAGCATTCTACGAGCAGTACTTC
TRBV4-1	NA	TRBJ1-2	TRBD1	CASSQAPYRGPSGYTF	TGCGCCAGCAGCCAGGCTCCCTACAGGGGGCCGAGTGGCTACACCTTC
TRBV6-2/TRBV6-3	NA	TRBJ1-1	TRBD1	CASSSPRTGGTEAFF	TGTGCCAGCAGTTCCCCGAGGACAGGGGGCACTGAAGCTTTCTTT
TRBV20-1	NA	TRBJ2-3	NA	CKPTDTQYF	TGCAAGCCCACAGATACGCAGTATTTT
TRBV15	NA	TRBJ2-5	NA	CATSRDSGRGETQYF	TGTGCCACCAGCAGAGATTCGGGGCGGGGAGAGACCCAGTACTTC
TRBV28	NA	TRBJ2-7	TRBD1	CASKPPGQAYEQYF	TGTGCCAGCAAACCCCCGGGACAGGCCTACGAGCAGTACTTC
TRBV27	NA	TRBJ1-2	NA	CASSLSGRSRYGYTF	TGTGCCAGCAGTTTATCGGGGCGTAGCAGGTATGGCTACACCTTC
TRBV14	NA	TRBJ2-4	NA	CASSQDMAKNIQYF	TGTGCCAGCAGCCAAGATATGGCCAAAAACATTCAGTACTTC
TRBV6-5	NA	TRBJ1-5	TRBD1	CASSPSGGGNQPQHF	TGTGCCAGCAGTCCCTCAGGGGGCGGAAATCAGCCCCAGCATTTT
TRBV5-1	NA	TRBJ1-1	NA	CASSLSPDRLNTEAFF	TGCGCCAGCAGCTTGTCCCCGGACAGACTGAACACTGAAGCTTTCTTT
TRBV7-2	NA	TRBJ1-1	NA	CASSLVAQGIGENTEAFF	TGTGCCAGCAGCTTAGTCGCGCAGGGTATAGGAGAAAACACTGAAGCTTTCTTT
TRBV30	NA	TRBJ1-5	TRBD1	CAWRDRANQPQHF	TGTGCCTGGAGGGACAGGGCCAATCAGCCCCAGCATTTT
TRBV2	NA	TRBJ1-4	NA	CASSESGATNEKLFF	TGTGCCAGCAGTGAGTCCGGGGCAACTAATGAAAAACTGTTTTTT
TRBV19	NA	TRBJ2-2	NA	CASSSQGLYTGELFF	TGTGCCAGTAGTTCGCAGGGCTTGTATACCGGGGAGCTGTTTTTT
TRBV20-1	NA	TRBJ1-5	NA	CSASRQAWQPQHF	TGCAGTGCTAGTAGGCAGGCTTGGCAGCCCCAGCATTTT